The 20 T cell receptor beta chains presented below share a single source sample, sequenced in a study of cytomegalovirus exposure and HLA in healthy donors (dated by TCRdb to between 2016 and 2019). Receptor amplification or capture employed the immunoSEQ multiplex PCR assay. A mixture of 60 forward primers for TCR Vbeta segments and 13 reverse primers for TCR Jbeta segments was used in the multiplex PCR. TCRdb holds this immuneACCESS table with in-frame rearrangements only. Some clones are missing; in checked studies, unresolved V genes explain under half, and the rest has no known cause. This sample gives more than 95,000 clones in total; 60% to 85% of them show up just once. The ten largest clonotypes hold approximately 5.3% of the sample. Sequenced material: PBMCs. Receptors were obtained from a woman aged 18-29 years in good health and CMV-seropositive.

V is TRBV5-8 and J is TRBJ2-1, with 8 nucleotides matching TRBD1. The V gene end was trimmed by 4 bases and the J gene end by 4 bases; junction bases not matched to a gene: 10. Germline CDR1 SGHTS, CDR2 YDEGEE. The CDR3 is made up of 16 amino acids. This CDR3 is CASSLIGTGLYNEQFF. CDR3 DNA sequence: TGTGCCAGCAGCCTCATTGGGACAGGACTATACAATGAGCAGTTCTTC.

V gene TRBV28 combines with J gene TRBJ1-5; D is uncertain. This CDR3 region has 12 residues. Between the trimmed V and J ends, which lost 2 bases and 4 bases, there was a span of 3 bases. The germline V gene encodes CDR1 MDHEN and CDR2 SYDVKM. CDR3 in DNA: TGTGCCAGCAGTTTACCAAATCAGCCCCAGCATTTT. It encodes CASSLPNQPQHF. Full variable domain (missing parts from reference TRBV28 and TRBJ1-5): DVKVTQSSRYLVKRTGEKVFLECVQDMDHENMFWYRQDPGLGLRLIYFSYDVKMKEKGDIPEGYSVSREKKERFSLILESASTNQTSMYLCASSLPNQPQHFGDGTRLSIL.

J is TRBJ2-5 and V is TRBV7-2; maybe TRBD2 (6 bases). V was cut by 5 bases and J by 1 base, with 14 bases left in between. The CDR3 loop spans 15 amino acids. CDR1 SGHTA and CDR2 FQGNSA come from the germline V gene. Here the CDR3 reads CASSVLAGGQETQYF. In DNA, the CDR3 is TGTGCCAGCAGCGTACTAGCCGGGGGCCAAGAGACCCAGTACTTC.

This CDR3 reads CASSFPGQGAEAFF. The CDR3 DNA is TGTGCCAGCAGCTTCCCGGGACAGGGAGCTGAAGCTTTCTTT. The V call is TRBV7-9, the J call TRBJ1-1, with 9 bases that match TRBD1. The germline V gene encodes CDR1 SEHNR and CDR2 FQNEAQ (reference sequence). The CDR3 is 14 amino acids. The trim removed 3 bases at V and 6 bases at J, leaving 5 bases unmatched.

V is TRBV7-2 and J is TRBJ2-7, with 16 positions matching TRBD2. The CDR3 is 15 amino acids. Germline loops: CDR1 SGHTA, CDR2 FQGNSA. Germline trimming cut 3 bases from V and 6 bases from J; bases unmatched to any gene: 2. CDR3 coding DNA: TGTGCCAGCAGCTTCGGGACTAGCGGGAGGGGCGAGCAGTACTTC. Its protein product is CASSFGTSGRGEQYF. Together with reference TRBV7-2 and TRBJ2-7, the CDR3 gives the full variable domain: GAGVSQSPSNKVTEKGKDVELRCDPISGHTALYWYRQSLGQGLEFLIYFQGNSAPDKSGLPSDRFSAERTGGSVSTLTIQRTQQEDSAVYLCASSFGTSGRGEQYFGPGTRLTVT.

This chain connects TRBV27 to TRBJ1-5, with D hard to call. CDR1 and CDR2 from the germline V gene are MNHEY and SMNVEV (reference sequence). The CDR3 is 13 residues long. Deletions cut 2 bases from V and 3 bases from J, with 5 bases between. This CDR3 reads CASSLNFNQPQHF. The CDR3 DNA reads TGTGCCAGCAGTTTAAACTTCAATCAGCCCCAGCATTTT.

The chain carries TRBV30 and TRBJ2-1; 7 bases are shared with TRBD2. J was trimmed by 10 bases and V by 0 bases; bases with no gene match: 6. Germline-derived CDR1 and CDR2 are GTSNPN and SVGIG (reference sequence). This CDR3 comprises 13 residues. CDR3 loop: CAWSVILLAEQFF. CDR3 DNA sequence: TGTGCCTGGAGTGTAATCTTACTAGCGGAGCAGTTCTTC.

The chain carries TRBV5-6 and TRBJ2-3; D may be TRBD2 (7 bases). Trimming left V 4 bases short and J 1 base short, with 19 bases between. This CDR3 is built from 17 residues. In germline, CDR1 is SGHDT, CDR2 YYEEEE. CDR3 protein: CASSRSRGRGGTDTQYF. In DNA, the CDR3 is TGTGCCAGCAGCCGCTCACGGGGGAGGGGGGGCACAGATACGCAGTATTTT.

The chain links TRBV28 to TRBJ1-5; perhaps TRBD1 as D (6 bases). Trimming stripped 2 bases from V and 1 base from J, with 12 bases between. Germline loops: CDR1 MDHEN, CDR2 SYDVKM. This CDR3 region has 16 residues. The CDR3 loop is CASSLAMGASNQPQHF. Written as DNA, the CDR3 is TGTGCCAGCAGTTTAGCAATGGGGGCGAGCAATCAGCCCCAGCATTTT.

This clone has just a few counts. This chain uses TRBV19 with TRBJ2-7; 8 bases fit TRBD1. The CDR3 is 14 amino acids. V shed 1 base and J 3 bases; nucleotides not matched to a gene: 2. Germline assignment: CDR1 LNHDA and CDR2 SQIVND (reference sequence). The CDR3 here is CASSIAGGFYEQYF. The CDR3 region has the DNA TGTGCCAGTAGTATAGCAGGGGGCTTCTACGAGCAGTACTTC.

The rearrangement links TRBV11-2 to TRBJ2-1, with TRBD2 matching over 11 bases. Germline CDR1 is SGHAT and CDR2 is FQNNGV. CDR3 length: 18 residues. J was trimmed by 2 bases and V by 0 bases; bases with no gene match: 6. The CDR3 reads CASSLDGGTSGAYNEQFF. The CDR3 DNA is TGTGCCAGCAGCTTAGATGGTGGGACTAGCGGTGCCTACAATGAGCAGTTCTTC. Together with reference TRBV11-2 and TRBJ2-1, the CDR3 gives the full variable domain: EAGVAQSPRYKIIEKRQSVAFWCNPISGHATLYWYQQILGQGPKLLIQFQNNGVVDDSQLPKDRFSAERLKGVDSTLKIQPAKLEDSAVYLCASSLDGGTSGAYNEQFFGPGTRLTVL.

The chain combines TRBV5-6 with TRBJ1-1, with D possibly being TRBD1 (6 bases). The germline CDR1 and CDR2 sequences are SGHDT and YYEEEE. This CDR3 spans 13 amino acids. The germline V and J ends were trimmed by 5 bases and 8 bases, with 16 bases remaining between them. The CDR3 DNA sequence: TGTGCCAGCAGTCGGAAAGGGACACAAGAAGCTTTCTTT. Translation gives CASSRKGTQEAFF.

The CDR3 here is CASSPQRLAGGSSYEQYF. In nucleotides, the CDR3 is TGTGCCAGCAGTCCTCAGAGACTAGCGGGGGGTAGCTCCTACGAGCAGTACTTC. The V and J genes are TRBV7-8 and TRBJ2-7; 13 bases are shared with TRBD2. This CDR3 contains 18 residues. V trimming: 6 bases; J trimming: 0 bases; junction bases outside the gene matches: 11. Germline V lookup: CDR1 SGHVS, CDR2 FQNEAQ.

This chain connects TRBV6-5 to TRBJ2-7; TRBD2 matches 9 bases. J lost 4 bases, V lost 2 bases, and 9 bases had no gene match. CDR1 is MNHEY and CDR2 is SVGAGI in the germline V gene. The CDR3 runs to 16 residues. This chain's CDR3 is CASSYGSASGIYEQYF. In nucleotides, the CDR3 is TGTGCCAGCAGTTACGGGTCGGCTAGCGGGATATACGAGCAGTACTTC.

The chain employs TRBV2 and TRBJ2-3; 9 bases are a match to TRBD2. CDR3 length: 15 residues. Trimming removed 4 bases from V and 5 bases from J; junction bases left unmatched: 7. Germline V CDR1 and CDR2: SNHLY, FYNNEI. CDR3 residues: CASSVLAGSGDTQYF. CDR3 in DNA: TGTGCCAGCAGTGTGCTAGCGGGATCTGGAGATACGCAGTATTTT. The complete variable domain, with remaining parts taken from reference TRBV2 and TRBJ2-3, reads EPEVTQTPSHQVTQMGQEVILRCVPISNHLYFYWYRQILGQKVEFLVSFYNNEISEKSEIFDDQFSVERPDGSNFTLKIRSTKLEDSAMYFCASSVLAGSGDTQYFGPGTRLTVL.

Points on this clone: One junction end disagrees with the germline gene, perhaps due to a read error. The chain recombines TRBV7-9 with TRBJ2-7; 9 positions match TRBD2. The CDR3 spans 13 residues. The germline V gene encodes CDR1 SEHNR and CDR2 FQNEAQ (reference sequence). The CDR3 protein is CASSLVGLAVKHF. The CDR3 nucleotides read TGTGCCAGCAGCTTAGTGGGACTAGCTGTTAAACACTTC.

This clone was found a few times. The rearrangement joins TRBV19 to TRBJ1-1; 7 positions agree with TRBD1. The CDR3 length is 16 residues. Germline trimming cut 5 bases from V and 4 bases from J; bases unmatched to any gene: 13. Germline V lookup: CDR1 LNHDA, CDR2 SQIVND (reference sequence). CDR3 sequence: CASSLRNRGTGTEAFF. CDR3 bases: TGTGCCAGTAGTCTTCGGAACAGGGGAACGGGCACTGAAGCTTTCTTT.

This chain connects TRBV27 to TRBJ1-2; D is perhaps TRBD1 (6 bases). The CDR3 totals 17 residues. V was shortened by 3 bases and J by 6 bases, with 23 bases between the two germline ends. The V gene's germline CDR1 is MNHEY and CDR2 SMNVEV (reference sequence). CDR3 residues: CASSLQGRSYLYDGYTF. CDR3 DNA: TGTGCCAGCAGTTTGCAGGGGAGAAGTTACCTTTACGATGGCTACACCTTC.

Notes on this clone: The sample carries other DNA sequences with the same CDR3. The chain employs TRBV4-1 and TRBJ1-6; D is uncertain. Per the germline V gene, CDR1 is MGHRA and CDR2 is YSYEKL. V was pared by 1 base and J by 7 bases, with 14 bases between. This CDR3 is 16 amino acids long. The CDR3 spells CASSQVDLPQNSPLHF. CDR3 in DNA: TGCGCCAGCAGCCAAGTAGATCTGCCCCAAAATTCACCCCTCCACTTT.

The count of this clone is one. The chain couples TRBV2 to TRBJ2-1; D call uncertain. Trimming removed 4 bases at V and 1 base at J, with 8 bases between. This CDR3 is built from 14 residues. Germline CDR1 reads SNHLY; CDR2 reads FYNNEI. CDR3 sequence reads: CASSVVESYNEQFF. The CDR3 nucleotides read TGTGCCAGCAGTGTTGTAGAATCCTACAATGAGCAGTTCTTC.